This TCR beta chain was obtained from a study of T cells in Graves' hyperthyroidism and ophthalmopathy. Findings of the study overall: Appearing also in blood were most of the thyroid clonotypes expanded above 0.001. Patients with ophthalmopathy were separated from those with stable hyperthyroidism by a 13 V-J model.

This clonotype was detected many times. Its matching antigen is unknown. In patients aged 18 to 65, hyperthyroidism was newly diagnosed, with duration under 2 months. Clinical symptoms, serum thyroxine, TRAb, thyroid ultrasound and orbital computed tomography established diagnosis. The CDR3 is 15 amino acids. V shed 6 bases and J 4 bases; nucleotides not matched to a gene: 8. There were TCR beta CDR3 regions amplified from RNA transcripts. First-round RT-PCR with HTBI primers amplified the TCR CDR3 region. TCRdb redid the calling of the multiplex PCR reads with MiXCR, one entry per CDR3 protein. The sample yields roughly 420,000 distinct CDR3 sequences, approximately 14% seen once.

Material: blood. The receptor comes from a woman aged 18-30 years with Graves' hyperthyroidism. The chain carries TRBV12-3 or TRBV12-4 and TRBJ2-3; 9 positions agree with TRBD1. CDR3 amino acids: CASRPGQGMADTQYF. CDR3 coding DNA: TGTGCCAGCAGGCCCGGACAGGGGATGGCAGATACGCAGTATTTT.